This T cell receptor (beta chain) is from a study of blood T cell repertoires in COVID-19. For the study at large: Collection of acute and convalescent COVID-19 samples took place in the United States, Italy and Spain. T cells, B-cell-depleted T cells, or PBMCs supplied cDNA or gDNA.

The V gene end was trimmed by 4 bases and the J gene end by 2 bases; junction bases not matched to a gene: 8. The CDR3 totals 17 residues. Germline CDR1 is LGHDT and CDR2 is YNNKEL (reference sequence). In Seattle, patients joined the study during active infection and were tracked longitudinally. How the authors handled the data: Quantification of nucleated cells was approximated via reference gene primer amplification. The repertoire was sequenced with immunoSEQ multiplex PCR; TCRdb's copy has only in-frame clones and lacks some. The V and J calls and clone size come from that table; D and trimming were worked out from the DNA. The data show hundreds of thousands of clones, about nine tenths seen once.

The receptor was derived from a woman between 50 and 59 years old with COVID-19, enrolled during active disease. Sequencing used peripheral blood. The chain has TRBV3-1 (or the pseudogene TRBV3-2) and TRBJ1-1; the match to TRBD1 covers 12 bases. CDR3 protein: CASSRGQGAGGNTEAFF. The CDR3 DNA reads as TGTGCCAGCAGCCGGGGACAGGGGGCCGGCGGAAACACTGAAGCTTTCTTT.